The following is a T cell receptor beta chain sequence with its context. Antigen specificity is unknown. The CDR3 contains 15 residues. The germline gives CDR1 DFQATT, CDR2 SNEGSKA (reference sequence). This entry comes from a study of blood T cells in healthy people across ages. Overall study results and limits: In these data, TCR beta diversity tracked strongly with naive T cell percentage.

Together with a sample-barcoded 5' primer, a J-beta primer mix was included in a second PCR lasting about 7 to 12 cycles. Each cDNA molecule carried a tag from a template-switch adaptor that contained 12 random nucleotides. One entry per CDR3 protein, called by TCRdb with MiXCR from the 5' RACE reads. The sample has some 900,000 distinct CDR3 sequences, 29% seen once. The clonotype comes from a woman aged 80 or older in good health. The source material was blood. The rearrangement uses TRBV20-1 and TRBJ2-1; 10 bases align to TRBD2. The J call may not be correct, given that the DNA end is closer to TRBJ2-7. The CDR3 region has the DNA TGCAGTGCAATCAATAGCGGGGGGTCCTACAATGAGCAGTACTTC. Its translation: CSAINSGGSYNEQYF.